The next 12 T cell receptor beta chains were all read from a single sample in a study of blood T cell repertoires in COVID-19. The assay was immunoSEQ multiplex PCR, and TCRdb's table has in-frame clones only and misses some. There are 60,000 to 70,000 clones in the sample; about 82% occur only once, and about two fifths lies in the top ten. The sample taken for sequencing was peripheral blood. These TCRs come from a human donor in a cohort sampled during active COVID-19.

The chain employs TRBV7-9 and TRBJ2-3; the match to TRBD1 covers 8 bases. CDR1 is SEHNR, CDR2 FQNEAQ, per germline (reference sequence). Losses at the gene ends were 5 bases for V and 4 bases for J; bases not matched to a gene: 14. The CDR3 is made up of 17 amino acids. The CDR3 DNA is TGTGCCAGCAGCCGCCGGCCGGACAGGGCAGGGGCAGATACGCAGTATTTT. Protein product: CASSRRPDRAGADTQYF.

This clone was observed a few times. The chain joins TRBV24-1 to TRBJ2-2; D gene ambiguous. This CDR3 is built from 13 residues. CDR1 and CDR2 (germline): KGHDR, SFDVKD. V was cut by 6 bases and J by 1 base, with 5 bases left in between. CDR3 residues: CATSSVNTGELFF. As DNA, the CDR3 is TGTGCCACCAGTTCCGTGAACACCGGGGAGCTGTTTTTT.

The chain links TRBV5-1 to TRBJ2-3, with TRBD2 matching 10 bases. CDR1 and CDR2 from the germline V gene are SGHRS and YFSETQ. Trimming removed 4 bases from V and 4 bases from J; junction bases left unmatched: 9. The CDR3 sequence is 16 residues long. DNA of the CDR3: TGCGCCAGCAGCCTGGCTAGCGGGGGTTTGGCAGATACGCAGTATTTT. It codes for CASSLASGGLADTQYF.

The gene calls are TRBV7-6 and TRBJ1-2, with 9 nucleotides matching TRBD1. The germline V gene encodes CDR1 SGHVS and CDR2 FNYEAQ. This CDR3 is built from 14 residues. The V segment lost 2 bases and the J segment 7 bases; nucleotides outside the gene matches: 5. CDR3 amino acids: CASSLKQGAGGYTF. The DNA of the CDR3 is TGTGCCAGCAGCTTAAAACAGGGGGCGGGTGGCTACACCTTC.

The rearrangement uses TRBV19 and TRBJ1-2, with a tentative D call TRBD1 (5 bases). The germline V gene has CDR1 LNHDA and CDR2 SQIVND (reference sequence). V was cut by 1 base and J by 2 bases, with 8 bases left in between. The CDR3 runs to 14 residues. The CDR3 is CASSIGNRNYGYTF. In DNA form, the CDR3 reads TGTGCCAGTAGTATAGGAAACAGGAACTATGGCTACACCTTC.

The chain employs TRBV6-6 and TRBJ1-6, with D possibly being TRBD1 (5 bases). This CDR3 comprises 15 residues. Germline lookup yields CDR1 MNHNY and CDR2 SVGAGI (reference sequence). The germline V and J ends were trimmed by 0 bases and 5 bases, with 8 bases remaining between them. The CDR3 protein is CASSYSIGDNSPLHF. CDR3 DNA: TGTGCCAGCAGTTACTCAATAGGGGATAATTCACCCCTCCACTTT.

This clone came up a few times. CDR3: CASGTGGRQPQHF. The DNA of the CDR3 is TGTGCCAGTGGGACAGGGGGCCGTCAGCCCCAGCATTTT. The chain uses TRBV28 and TRBJ1-5; 12 bases are shared with TRBD1. Germline CDR1 MDHEN, CDR2 SYDVKM. CDR3 size: 13 residues. V was clipped by 9 bases and J by 6 bases; unmatched bases: 3.

The CDR3 DNA follows: TGTGCCAGCAGCCAAGTGGCGGCGGGGGGGCGGACCGGGGAGCTGTTTTTT. It translates to CASSQVAAGGRTGELFF. This chain uses TRBV3-1 (or the pseudogene TRBV3-2) with TRBJ2-2; 9 bases are shared with TRBD2. With 1 base clipped from V and 5 bases from J, the junction kept 8 bases outside the gene matches. Germline V gene lookup returns CDR1 LGHDT and CDR2 YNNKEL (reference sequence). The CDR3 has 17 amino acids.

V usage is TRBV29-1 and J usage is TRBJ1-2; D is possibly TRBD1 (5 bases). This CDR3 is 13 amino acids long. The ends were cut back, 2 bases at V and 2 bases at J, with 9 bases in the middle. Germline V gives CDR1 SQVTM, CDR2 ANQGSEA. CDR3 region: CSVEWGRNYGYTF. DNA of the CDR3: TGCAGCGTTGAATGGGGCAGGAACTATGGCTACACCTTC.

The gene calls are TRBV4-1 and TRBJ2-7; 7 nucleotides align to TRBD1. After removal of 5 bases from V and 7 bases from J, the junction contained 14 bases not matched to a gene. The germline gives CDR1 MGHRA, CDR2 YSYEKL. CDR3 length equals 15 residues. Here the CDR3 DNA reads TGCGCCAGCAGCGGACAGAACATACAGGGGCGTGAGCAGTACTTC. This sequence encodes CASSGQNIQGREQYF.

The chain links TRBV5-1 to TRBJ1-2, with 7 bases aligning to TRBD1. CDR3 length: 15 amino acids. V gave up 4 bases and J gave up 7 bases; unmatched junction bases: 13. Germline V CDR1 and CDR2: SGHRS, YFSETQ. The CDR3 DNA follows: TGCGCCAGCAGCCCTAGACAGGGCCGTCTCCCTGGCTACACCTTC. This gives the protein CASSPRQGRLPGYTF.

V is TRBV11-2 and J is TRBJ2-2, with TRBD2 matching over 14 bases. The germline V gene has CDR1 SGHAT and CDR2 FQNNGV. With V trimmed by 1 base and J by 8 bases, 3 bases remained unmatched. The CDR3 is made up of 16 amino acids. The CDR3 sequence: CASSLGLAGGPGELFF. CDR3 sequence (DNA): TGTGCCAGCAGCTTAGGACTAGCGGGGGGGCCGGGGGAGCTGTTTTTT. Variable domain in full (rest from reference TRBV11-2 and TRBJ2-2): EAGVAQSPRYKIIEKRQSVAFWCNPISGHATLYWYQQILGQGPKLLIQFQNNGVVDDSQLPKDRFSAERLKGVDSTLKIQPAKLEDSAVYLCASSLGLAGGPGELFFGEGSRLTVL.